The 13 T cell receptor beta chains given below trace back to one sample, sequenced in a study of T cells in Graves' hyperthyroidism and ophthalmopathy. TCR beta CDR3 regions were amplified from RNA. First-round RT-PCR of the TCR CDR3 relied on the HTBI primer set. TCRdb reprocessed the multiplex PCR reads via MiXCR and lists one record per CDR3 protein. This repertoire shows 600,000 to 850,000 distinct CDR3 sequences, approximately 18% found once; its top ten account for roughly a sixth. Sequenced sample: blood. These receptors were obtained from a woman between 50 and 59 years old with Graves' hyperthyroidism that later progressed to Graves' ophthalmopathy.

The chain couples TRBV18 to TRBJ2-2; TRBD1 matches 8 bases. Germline V CDR1 and CDR2: KGHSH, LQKENI. This CDR3 is 17 amino acids long. The junction had 5 bases not matched to a gene; V was cut back by 2 bases and J by 0 bases. The CDR3 loop is CASSPGSRGPNTGELFF. The DNA for the CDR3 is TGTGCCAGCTCACCAGGTTCCAGGGGGCCGAACACCGGGGAGCTGTTTTTT.

V and J are TRBV19 and TRBJ2-1, with TRBD2 matching 8 bases. With V trimmed by 6 bases and J by 4 bases, 11 bases remained unmatched. CDR3 size: 16 residues. The germline gives CDR1 LNHDA, CDR2 SQIVND (reference sequence). The CDR3 sequence is CASSFASGGTYNEQFF. As DNA, the CDR3 is TGTGCCAGTAGCTTTGCCAGCGGGGGAACTTACAATGAGCAGTTCTTC.

Ten or more counts support this clonotype. The chain employs TRBV7-8 and TRBJ1-6; 8 bases line up with TRBD1. Per the germline V gene, CDR1 is SGHVS and CDR2 is FQNEAQ. Trimming at V came to 5 bases and at J to 6 bases, leaving 9 bases not matched to a gene. CDR3 length: 16 residues. CDR3 region: CASSTRGREGNSPLHF. CDR3 DNA: TGTGCCAGCAGCACCAGGGGGCGGGAGGGTAATTCACCCCTCCACTTT.

There are a few counts of this clonotype. The chain combines TRBV7-8 with TRBJ2-2; TRBD1 agrees at 10 bases. Trimming cost V 0 bases and J 6 bases; bases outside gene matches: 1. The CDR3 covers 15 residues. Germline V gene sequence: CDR1 SGHVS, CDR2 FQNEAQ. DNA of the CDR3: TGTGCCAGCAGCTTAGCCGGGACAGGGGCCGGGGAGCTGTTTTTT. This sequence encodes CASSLAGTGAGELFF.

Ten or more counts support this clonotype. This chain uses TRBV18 with TRBJ1-5, with 7 bases aligning to TRBD1. J was trimmed by 1 base and V by 5 bases; bases with no gene match: 2. Germline CDR1 and CDR2: KGHSH and LQKENI. This CDR3 has 14 amino acids. The CDR3 protein is CASSAGQSNQPQHF. In DNA, the CDR3 is TGTGCCAGCTCAGCGGGACAGAGCAATCAGCCCCAGCATTTT.

This clonotype appeared many times. This chain links TRBV11-2 with TRBJ2-5; 10 nucleotides line up with TRBD2. The V gene's germline CDR1 is SGHAT and CDR2 FQNNGV. Losses at the gene ends were 4 bases for V and 2 bases for J; bases not matched to a gene: 7. This CDR3 is built from 16 residues. CDR3 protein: CASSSLAGGPQETQYF. The CDR3 coding sequence is TGTGCCAGCAGCTCTTTAGCGGGGGGACCTCAAGAGACCCAGTACTTC.

This clonotype has just a few counts. The J gene is TRBJ1-1, the V gene TRBV6-1; TRBD1 matches 10 bases. Germline V CDR1 and CDR2: MNHNS, SASEGT. The CDR3 has 15 residues. Trimming removed 7 bases from V and 5 bases from J; junction bases left unmatched: 10. The CDR3 DNA sequence: TGTGCCAGCAACCTTCGACAGGGGGCAAGTACTGAAGCTTTCTTT. Translation gives CASNLRQGASTEAFF.

This clonotype was counted at least ten times. This chain links TRBV2 with TRBJ2-7; a weak D match, TRBD1 (5 bases). Germline V gene lookup returns CDR1 SNHLY and CDR2 FYNNEI. V gave up 6 bases and J gave up 1 base, with 16 bases separating them. CDR3 length equals 15 residues. CDR3 amino acids: CASRTAMGSSYEQYF. DNA for the CDR3: TGTGCCAGCAGGACAGCGATGGGATCATCCTACGAGCAGTACTTC.

The chain combines TRBV27 with TRBJ1-6; 9 bases are shared with TRBD1. CDR3 length: 18 residues. Trimming removed 5 bases from V and 0 bases from J; junction bases left unmatched: 8. In germline, CDR1 is MNHEY, CDR2 SMNVEV (reference sequence). CDR3 amino acids: CASSPGTGRSSYNSPLHF. The CDR3 nucleotides are TGTGCCAGCAGTCCCGGGACAGGGCGCAGCTCCTATAATTCACCCCTCCACTTT.

This clonotype was detected a few times. V gene TRBV5-6 combines with J gene TRBJ2-3; D not certain. Germline V gives CDR1 SGHDT, CDR2 YYEEEE. Trimming pared 4 bases from V and 2 bases from J, leaving 29 bases between. CDR3 length: 20 residues. CDR3 sequence (DNA): TGTGCCAGCAGCCCCATCACCGAGAGCTTGGACGCGTGGGACACAGATACGCAGTATTTT. It is translated as CASSPITESLDAWDTDTQYF.

In its sample, this clonotype was seen many times. Written as DNA, the CDR3 is TGTGCCAGCAGCTTAGCCCCGGCCGGACTGCGCACAGATACGCAGTATTTT. It codes for CASSLAPAGLRTDTQYF. The chain joins TRBV7-2 to TRBJ2-3; TRBD2 is a possible D gene (5 bases). Trimming stripped 0 bases from V and 1 base from J, with 14 bases between. Germline V gene data show CDR1 as SGHTA and CDR2 as FQGNSA. This CDR3 is built from 17 residues.

Comments on this clonotype: Given a much more abundant clone one base away, this may be a read error. This chain connects TRBV7-2 to TRBJ2-7, with D unresolved. CDR3 length: 14 residues. Germline assignment: CDR1 SGHTA and CDR2 FQGNSA. The CDR3 nucleotides read TGTGCCAGCGGCTTAGAGACGGAGACCTACGAGCAGTACTTC. It codes for CASGLETETYEQYF.

The chain's CDR3 is CASSQDSGRGSYEQYF. The CDR3 DNA reads as TGCGCCAGCAGCCAAGATTCGGGCAGGGGTTCCTACGAGCAGTACTTC. The J gene is TRBJ2-7, the V gene TRBV4-1, with a tentative D call TRBD1 (6 bases). The CDR3 is 16 amino acids. V lost 0 bases, J lost 1 base, and 13 bases lay in between. Germline CDR1 is MGHRA and CDR2 is YSYEKL.